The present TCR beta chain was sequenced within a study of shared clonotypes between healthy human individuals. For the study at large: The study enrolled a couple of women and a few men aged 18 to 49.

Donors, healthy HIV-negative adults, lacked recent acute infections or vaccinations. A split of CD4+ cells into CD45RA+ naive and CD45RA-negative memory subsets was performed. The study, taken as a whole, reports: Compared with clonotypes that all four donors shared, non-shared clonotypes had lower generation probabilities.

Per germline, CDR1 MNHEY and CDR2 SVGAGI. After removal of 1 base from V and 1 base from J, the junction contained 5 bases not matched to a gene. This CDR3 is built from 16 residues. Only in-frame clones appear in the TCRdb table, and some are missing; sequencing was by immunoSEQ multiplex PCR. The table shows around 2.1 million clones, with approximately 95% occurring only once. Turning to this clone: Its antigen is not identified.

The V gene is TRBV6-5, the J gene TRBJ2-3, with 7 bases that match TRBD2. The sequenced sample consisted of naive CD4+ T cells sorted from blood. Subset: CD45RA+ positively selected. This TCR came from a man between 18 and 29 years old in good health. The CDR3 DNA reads TGTGCCAGCAGTTACTGGGCTGGGGGGGGCACAGATACGCAGTATTTT. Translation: CASSYWAGGGTDTQYF.